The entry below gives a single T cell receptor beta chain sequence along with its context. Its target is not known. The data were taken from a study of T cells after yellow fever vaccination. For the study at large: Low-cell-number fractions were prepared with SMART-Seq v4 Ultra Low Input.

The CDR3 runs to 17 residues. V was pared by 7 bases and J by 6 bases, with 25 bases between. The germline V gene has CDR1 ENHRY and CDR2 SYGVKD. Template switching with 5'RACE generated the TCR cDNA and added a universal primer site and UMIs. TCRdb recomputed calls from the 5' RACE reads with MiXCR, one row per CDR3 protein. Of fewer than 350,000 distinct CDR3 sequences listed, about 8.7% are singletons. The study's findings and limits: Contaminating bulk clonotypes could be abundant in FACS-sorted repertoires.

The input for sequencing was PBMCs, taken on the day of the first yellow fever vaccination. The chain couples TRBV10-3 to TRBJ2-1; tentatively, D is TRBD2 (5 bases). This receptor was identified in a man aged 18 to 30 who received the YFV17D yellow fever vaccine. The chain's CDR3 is CAIIRSGIGFDRNEQFF. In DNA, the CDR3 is TGTGCCATCATCCGATCGGGAATTGGTTTCGATCGCAATGAGCAGTTCTTC.